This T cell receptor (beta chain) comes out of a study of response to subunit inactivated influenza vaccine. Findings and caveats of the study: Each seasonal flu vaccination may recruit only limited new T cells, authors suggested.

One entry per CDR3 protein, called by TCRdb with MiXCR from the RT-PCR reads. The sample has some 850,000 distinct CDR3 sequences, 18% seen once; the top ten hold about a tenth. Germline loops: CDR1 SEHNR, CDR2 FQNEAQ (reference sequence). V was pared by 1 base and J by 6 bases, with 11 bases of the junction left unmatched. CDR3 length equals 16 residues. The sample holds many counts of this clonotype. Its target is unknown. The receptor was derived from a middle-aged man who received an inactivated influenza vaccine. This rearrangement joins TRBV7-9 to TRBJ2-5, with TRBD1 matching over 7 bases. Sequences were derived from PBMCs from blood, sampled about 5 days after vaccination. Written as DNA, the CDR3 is TGTGCCAGCAGCTTAGTCGTTCAGGGGGTTGGAAAGACCCAGTACTTC. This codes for CASSLVVQGVGKTQYF.